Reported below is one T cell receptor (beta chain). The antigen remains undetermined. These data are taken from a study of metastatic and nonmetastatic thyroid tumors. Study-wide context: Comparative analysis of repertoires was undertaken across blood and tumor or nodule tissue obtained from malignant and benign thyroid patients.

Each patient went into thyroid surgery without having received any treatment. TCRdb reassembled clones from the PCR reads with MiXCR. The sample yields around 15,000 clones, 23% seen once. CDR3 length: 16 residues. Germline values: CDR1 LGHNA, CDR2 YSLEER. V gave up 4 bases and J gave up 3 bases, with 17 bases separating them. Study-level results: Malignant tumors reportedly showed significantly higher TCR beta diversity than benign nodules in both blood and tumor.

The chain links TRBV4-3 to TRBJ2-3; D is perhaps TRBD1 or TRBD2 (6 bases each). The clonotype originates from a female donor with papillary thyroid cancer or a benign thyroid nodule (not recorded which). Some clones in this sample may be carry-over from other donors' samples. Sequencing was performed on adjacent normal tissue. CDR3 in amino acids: CASSPLEGGLTDTQYF. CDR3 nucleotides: TGCGCCAGCAGCCCGCTGGAAGGGGGGTTAACAGATACGCAGTATTTT.